The 18 T cell receptor beta chains below were found in one sample sequenced in a study of T cell responses to AZD1222 COVID-19 vaccine. Produced via immunoSEQ multiplex PCR; TCRdb's table is partial and in-frame only. The profile shows 30,000 to 35,000 clones, 70% to 80% of them singletons. The sample was peripheral blood, taken 28 days after the second AZD1222 dose. The receptors shown here come from an adult who received the AZD1222 COVID-19 vaccine.

V usage is TRBV7-2 and J usage is TRBJ2-2, with unresolved D. With 5 bases removed from V and 9 bases from J, the gap between germline ends came to 13 bases. Per germline, CDR1 SGHTA and CDR2 FQGNSA. There are 13 residues in the CDR3. CDR3 amino acids: CASSPPPNRELFF. The DNA of the CDR3 is TGTGCCAGCAGCCCCCCGCCGAACCGGGAGCTGTTTTTT.

This clone has only one observation. The genes are TRBV5-8 and TRBJ1-5, with D hard to call. Trimming shortened V by 3 bases and J by 5 bases, and 9 bases separated the two germline ends. This CDR3 spans 13 amino acids. The germline CDR1 and CDR2 sequences are SGHTS and YDEGEE. The CDR3 DNA reads as TGTGCCAGCAGCTCGTACGGGGATCAGCCCCAGCATTTT. Translation gives CASSSYGDQPQHF.

The CDR3 DNA sequence: TGTGCCAGCAGCGGAGGGACTAGCGGGAGAAATGAGCAGTTCTTC. Amino acids: CASSGGTSGRNEQFF. The J gene is TRBJ2-1, the V gene TRBV9; TRBD2 aligns across 14 bases. This CDR3 has 15 amino acids. V lost 3 bases, J lost 7 bases, and 3 bases stayed unmatched. Germline V lookup: CDR1 SGDLS, CDR2 YYNGEE.

V and J are TRBV27 and TRBJ2-1, with D uncertain. V lost 3 bases and J 14 bases, leaving 17 bases between the germline ends. CDR3 length: 13 residues. Germline V gives CDR1 MNHEY, CDR2 SMNVEV (reference sequence). The CDR3 DNA reads as TGTGCCAGCAGTTTTACCGATCTGACAATAAAGTTCTTC. It yields the protein CASSFTDLTIKFF.

V usage is TRBV29-1 and J usage is TRBJ2-3; a weak D match, TRBD2 (5 bases). The CDR3 totals 12 residues. Deletions cut 4 bases from V and 2 bases from J, with 7 bases between. Germline CDR1 SQVTM, CDR2 ANQGSEA. This CDR3 is CSVGGFTDTQYF. The DNA for the CDR3 is TGCAGCGTTGGAGGGTTCACAGATACGCAGTATTTT.

This clone was picked up a small number of times. The chain employs TRBV5-6 and TRBJ1-4; D may be TRBD1 (5 bases). This CDR3 comprises 17 residues. Germline loops: CDR1 SGHDT, CDR2 YYEEEE. With 0 bases removed from V and 5 bases from J, the gap between germline ends came to 17 bases. CDR3 sequence: CASSLVWVGEFNEKLFF. For the CDR3, the DNA is TGTGCCAGCAGCTTGGTCTGGGTAGGGGAATTCAATGAAAAACTGTTTTTT. Together with reference TRBV5-6 and TRBJ1-4, the CDR3 gives the full variable domain: DAGVTQSPTHLIKTRGQQVTLRCSPKSGHDTVSWYQQALGQGPQFIFQYYEEEERQRGNFPDRFSGHQFPNYSSELNVNALLLGDSALYLCASSLVWVGEFNEKLFFGSGTQLSVL.

V gene TRBV18 combines with J gene TRBJ2-1; 9 bases agree with TRBD2. The ends lost 3 bases at V and 6 bases at J; junction bases unmatched: 6. The germline V gene has CDR1 KGHSH and CDR2 LQKENI. The CDR3 extends over 15 amino acids. CDR3 sequence: CASSPKREAGNEQFF. DNA of the CDR3: TGTGCCAGCTCACCGAAGCGGGAGGCGGGCAATGAGCAGTTCTTC.

The V and J genes are TRBV5-6 and TRBJ1-5; a weak D match, TRBD1 (6 bases). V was pared by 0 bases and J by 1 base, with 11 bases between. The CDR3 sequence is 16 residues long. Germline assignment: CDR1 SGHDT and CDR2 YYEEEE. Written as DNA, the CDR3 is TGTGCCAGCAGCTTGGCAATAGGGGGAAGCAATCAGCCCCAGCATTTT. Translating it yields CASSLAIGGSNQPQHF.

This chain uses TRBV21-1 with TRBJ2-5. TRBV21-1 is reported as a pseudogene. The CDR3 is made up of 12 amino acids. The CDR3 DNA reads TGTGCCAGCAGCAAAAAGTGGGAGACCCAGTACTTC. The encoded protein is CASSKKWETQYF.

The chain joins TRBV6-5 to TRBJ1-1, with 9 bases that match TRBD1. V lost 6 bases, J lost 10 bases, and 12 bases stayed unmatched. Looked up from germline, CDR1 is MNHEY and CDR2 is SVGAGI. The CDR3 is 14 residues long. The CDR3 nucleotides read TGTGCCAGCAGGAAGGGACAGGGTTATATTGGAGCTTTCTTT. It specifies CASRKGQGYIGAFF.

The chain carries TRBV19 and TRBJ1-4; 10 nucleotides line up with TRBD1. Germline V CDR1 and CDR2: LNHDA, SQIVND (reference sequence). J was trimmed by 6 bases and V by 6 bases; bases with no gene match: 4. The CDR3 covers 14 residues. CDR3 bases: TGTGCCAGTAGGACCGGGACAGGGGATGAAAAACTGTTTTTT. Translating gives CASRTGTGDEKLFF.

In this sample, this clone turned up once. V gene TRBV28 combines with J gene TRBJ1-2; no clear D gene. The V end was cut by 6 bases, the J end by 3 bases, with 14 bases between. Germline V gene lookup returns CDR1 MDHEN and CDR2 SYDVKM. The CDR3 is 14 residues long. The CDR3 loop is CASSREEIYYGYTF. Here the CDR3 DNA reads TGTGCCAGCAGCCGAGAAGAGATTTACTATGGCTACACCTTC.

The chain employs TRBV7-2 and TRBJ1-1; D ambiguous. This CDR3 has 14 amino acids. V lost 5 bases and J lost 1, with 11 bases in between. Germline assignment: CDR1 SGHTA and CDR2 FQGNSA. The CDR3 DNA is TGTGCCAGCAGCCTTCTTCGCGGGAACACTGAAGCTTTCTTT. This encodes CASSLLRGNTEAFF.

The chain uses TRBV4-1 and TRBJ1-2; D remains ambiguous. Trimming shortened V by 2 bases and J by 0 bases, and 13 bases separated the two germline ends. Germline V lookup: CDR1 MGHRA, CDR2 YSYEKL. This CDR3 spans 16 amino acids. CDR3: CASSQNSGSSNYGYTF. As DNA, the CDR3 is TGCGCCAGCAGCCAAAACTCGGGGTCCTCTAACTATGGCTACACCTTC.

This clone was counted between two and nine times. This chain connects TRBV7-9 to TRBJ1-2; D is undetermined. Trimming cost V 5 bases and J 4 bases, with 14 bases left between them. The germline V gene encodes CDR1 SEHNR and CDR2 FQNEAQ (reference sequence). The CDR3 is made up of 14 amino acids. The CDR3 DNA follows: TGTGCCAGCAGCGAACCTAACAGCCTCTATGGCTACACCTTC. Its translation: CASSEPNSLYGYTF.

This clone was counted a single time. The chain carries TRBV7-9 and TRBJ1-2, with unresolved D. V lost 5 bases to trimming and J lost 0 bases, with 16 bases between them. CDR1 SEHNR and CDR2 FQNEAQ come from the germline V gene (reference sequence). The CDR3 spans 16 residues. The CDR3 reads CASSPRRTSSNYGYTF. The CDR3 DNA follows: TGTGCCAGCAGCCCACGGCGGACCTCTTCTAACTATGGCTACACCTTC.

CDR3: CASSKWASLAEQFF. The CDR3 DNA follows: TGTGCCAGCAGCAAGTGGGCATCTCTCGCTGAGCAGTTCTTC. This chain uses TRBV7-2 with TRBJ2-1; D ambiguous. The CDR3 totals 14 residues. Germline CDR1 is SGHTA and CDR2 is FQGNSA. V shed 5 bases and J shed 9 bases, with 17 bases lying between them. The whole variable domain, remainder taken from reference TRBV7-2 and TRBJ2-1, is GAGVSQSPSNKVTEKGKDVELRCDPISGHTALYWYRQSLGQGLEFLIYFQGNSAPDKSGLPSDRFSAERTGGSVSTLTIQRTQQEDSAVYLCASSKWASLAEQFFGPGTRLTVL.

J is TRBJ1-3 and V is TRBV5-6; D gene uncertain. The CDR3 loop spans 16 amino acids. Deletions cut 0 bases from V and 0 bases from J, with 10 bases between. Germline V gene lookup returns CDR1 SGHDT and CDR2 YYEEEE. The DNA of the CDR3 is TGTGCCAGCAGCTTGGTAGGCGTAAACTCTGGAAACACCATATATTTT. Translation gives CASSLVGVNSGNTIYF.